This record concerns one TCR beta chain sequence. Its specific antigen is unknown. Nothing much larger sits one base from this clone, and base qualities are not available. This record comes from a study of long-term antiretroviral therapy in people with HIV (dated by TCRdb to between 2021 and 2023). Regarding the complete study: Collection of the earliest samples took place about a decade ahead of the 2015 WHO recommendation for immediate ART, at a time when ART was typically delayed until CD4 counts fell. A retrospective serial study tested whether ART initiation and durable HIV suppression were associated with changes in peripheral blood TRB repertoire composition and diversity. From 30 adults with confirmed HIV infection, the cohort provided 150 to 200 cryopreserved PBMC samples, gathered serially across a mean of about six years (range 1-12). Among the approximately 30 participants with HIV, eleven were female. No cross-contamination during QIAcube processing was shown when test extractions of a monoclonal T-cell line were performed alongside 33 polyclonal samples. Study-wide conclusions, independent of this receptor: Since PBMC availability was limited, sequencing covered only the TCR beta chain, with no alpha chain pairing. The samples span the years 2004 to 2017, and the ART regimens used at that time may not be as effective as current regimens. Expanded TRB clones identified before ART initiation dominated the repertoire across all time points, though the dominance fluctuated and decreased in many PLHIV after ART. No data were available on ART adherence, viral resistance or therapy changes, limiting inferences about post-ART repertoire changes. Because pre-ART samples had limited cell numbers, unsorted PBMC were profiled rather than sorted CD4+ and CD8+ T cells. Starting ART was linked to a significant rise in TRB diversity, yet even with long-term ART the diversity remained significantly lower than in transplant donor controls. Compared with controls, HIV repertoires had narrower CDR3 length ranges, and the network structure pointed to an antigen-experienced repertoire that shifted only slightly toward naive after ART.

The immunoSEQ hsTCRB v3.0 assay was used at survey level resolution to sequence the TRB variable region. The target sequencing depth for TRB was about 40,000-55,000 T-cell genomes per sample. TRB libraries were pooled and sequenced on an Illumina MiSeq using a v3 150-cycle kit. The study's processing was this. Repertoire analysis was run in R within a reproducible Nextflow workflow that covered QC, data transformation and analysis. LymphoSeq2, an R package for AIRR-Seq data exploration, was used to implement custom analyses. After excluding a few samples that yielded fewer than 5000 total TRB sequences, 188 HIV repertoires remained for analysis. Among the roughly 190 retained HIV repertoires, under 65 were collected before ART initiation and under 150 after ART initiation. Repertoires were downsampled to 5000 TRB nucleotide sequences, with summary statistics averaged over 100 downsampling iterations. The analysis kept only TRB sequences whose CDR3 regions were at least seven amino acids long. Diversity was measured with a Shannon entropy-derived clonality score and the Gini coefficient. In repertoire networks, the top 5000 CDR3 amino acid sequences were linked whenever an edit distance of one separated two sequences. For TRB CDR3 amino acid sequences, antigen specificity groups and MHC restriction were predicted with GLIPH2. To flag known CMV, EBV, HIV or tissue antigen associations, CDR3 amino acid sequences were matched against VDJdb and McPAS-TCR. Pre-ART, post-ART and control groups were compared with Wilcoxon signed-rank tests and Holm-Bonferroni correction. The immuneACCESS repertoire file appears here via TCRdb, limited to in-frame rearrangements. These files lack a portion of the clones; in checked studies, under half of the deficit traces to unresolved V genes, and the cause of the others is not known. The DNA gave D and trimming, while V, J and clone size come from that table. For this sample there are tens of thousands of clones; 86% appear just once. The ten most abundant clones make up 4% to 5.5% of the sample.

Inclusion was restricted to participants for whom at least one PBMC sample before ART initiation and at least two post-ART samples were available. Every participant with HIV received treatment in the United States of America. Before DNA extraction, cryopreserved samples containing roughly 0.9-10 million PBMC were thawed and washed. At the time of the earliest PBMC sample, participants with HIV were aged between roughly 20 and 55 years. Per participant, PBMC samples came from 1-4 timepoints prior to ART initiation and 2-8 timepoints following ART initiation, for a median of 7 samples. Serial HIV viral load, CD4+ T-cell count, ART history and demographic data were obtained for every participant. Genomic DNA was extracted from unsorted PBMC with a Qiagen kit on a QIAcube, processed in batches of 12 samples. Sequences were derived from unsorted PBMCs, sampled 0.1 years before starting antiretroviral therapy. This clonotype was sampled from a woman between 50 and 59 years old with HIV.

The CDR3 amino acid sequence is: CASSLSGKETQYF. The DNA is as follows: TGTGCCAGCTCACTATCGGGGAAAGAGACCCAGTACTTC. The V gene is TRBV18 and the J gene is TRBJ2-5; the D segment could be TRBD2, given 5 matching bases. CDR1 KGHSH and CDR2 LQKENI are derived from the germline V gene. The CDR3 starts with the cysteine, ends with the phenylalanine, and has 13 residues. The sequence is cut down to CDR3 DNA, 39 bases in frame from base 1. The junction carries 9 bases between V and J, which are trimmed by 4 bases and 3 bases respectively. The full variable domain, completed from the reference TRBV18 and TRBJ2-5 proteins outside the CDR3, reads NAGVMQNPRHLVRRRGQEARLRCSPMKGHSHVYWYRQLPEEGLKFMVYLQKENIIDESGMPKERFSAEFPKEGPSILRIQQVVRGDSAAYFCASSLSGKETQYFGPGTRLLVL.